Sequencing of this T cell receptor beta chain was carried out in a study of cytomegalovirus exposure and HLA in healthy donors. Germline assignment: CDR1 KGHSH and CDR2 LQKENI. V lost 6 bases, J lost 2 bases, and 10 bases stayed unmatched. This CDR3 has 17 amino acids. The PCR ran on 60 Vbeta and 13 Jbeta primers. Sequencing used immunoSEQ multiplex PCR; TCRdb keeps in-frame clones, though not all of them. The table lists approximately 190,000 clones, about 84% of them singletons, with 13% to 15% in the top ten. This chain connects TRBV18 to TRBJ2-1, with 10 bases lining up with TRBD2. This TCR was recovered from a woman aged 30 to 39 in good health and CMV-seropositive. The sequenced sample consisted of PBMCs. Written as DNA, the CDR3 is TGTGCCAGCTCGCTAACACCAGCGGGGGGGACCTACAATGAGCAGTTCTTC. Protein: CASSLTPAGGTYNEQFF.